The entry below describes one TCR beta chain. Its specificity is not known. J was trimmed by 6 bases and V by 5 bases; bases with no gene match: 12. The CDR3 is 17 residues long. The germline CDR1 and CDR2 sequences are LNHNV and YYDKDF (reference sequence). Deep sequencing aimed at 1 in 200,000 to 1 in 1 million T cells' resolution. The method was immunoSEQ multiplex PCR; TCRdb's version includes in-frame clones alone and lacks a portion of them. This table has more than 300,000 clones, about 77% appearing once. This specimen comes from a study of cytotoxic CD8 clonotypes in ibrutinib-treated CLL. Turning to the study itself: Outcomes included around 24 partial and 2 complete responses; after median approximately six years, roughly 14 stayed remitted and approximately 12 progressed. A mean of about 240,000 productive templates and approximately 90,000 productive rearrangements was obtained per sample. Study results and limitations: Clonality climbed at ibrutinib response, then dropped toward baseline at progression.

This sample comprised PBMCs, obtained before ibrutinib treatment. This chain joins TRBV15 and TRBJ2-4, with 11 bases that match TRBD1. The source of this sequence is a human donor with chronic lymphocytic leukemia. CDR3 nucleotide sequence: TGTGCCACCAGCCCCGGGACAGGGGGTTTCGGTAGAAACATTCAGTACTTC. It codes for CATSPGTGGFGRNIQYF.